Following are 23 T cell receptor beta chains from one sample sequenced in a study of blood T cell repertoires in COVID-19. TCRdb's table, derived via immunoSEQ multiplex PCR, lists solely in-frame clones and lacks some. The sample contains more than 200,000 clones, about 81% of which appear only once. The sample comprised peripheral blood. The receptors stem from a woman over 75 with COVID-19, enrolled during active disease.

The CDR3 region is CASSFEPGQLNSGANVLTF. The CDR3 DNA reads as TGTGCCAGCAGCTTTGAACCGGGACAGCTAAACTCTGGGGCCAACGTCCTGACTTTC. The chain is built from TRBV6-6 and TRBJ2-6; 7 bases map to TRBD1. The CDR3 contains 19 residues. With 6 bases clipped from V and 0 bases from J, the junction kept 14 bases outside the gene matches. Germline-derived CDR1 and CDR2 are MNHNY and SVGAGI (reference sequence).

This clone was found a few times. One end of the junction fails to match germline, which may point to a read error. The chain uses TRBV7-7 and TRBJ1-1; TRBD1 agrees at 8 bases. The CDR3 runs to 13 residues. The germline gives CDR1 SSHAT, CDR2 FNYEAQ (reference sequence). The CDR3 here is CASSLLTGAEAFF. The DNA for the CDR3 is TGTGCTAGCAGCTTATTGACAGGGGCTGAAGCTTTCTTT.

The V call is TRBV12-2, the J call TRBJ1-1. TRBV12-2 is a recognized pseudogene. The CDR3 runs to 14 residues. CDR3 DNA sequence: TGTGCAAGTCGCTTATGTAACTCGGACACTGAAGCTTTCTTT. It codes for CASRLCNSDTEAFF.

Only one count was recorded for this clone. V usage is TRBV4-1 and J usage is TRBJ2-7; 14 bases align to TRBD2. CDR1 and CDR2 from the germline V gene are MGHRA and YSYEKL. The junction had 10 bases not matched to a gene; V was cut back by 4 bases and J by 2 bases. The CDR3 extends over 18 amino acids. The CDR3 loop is CASSPPLPTSGRAYEQYF. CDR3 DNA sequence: TGCGCCAGCAGCCCCCCACTACCGACTAGCGGGAGGGCCTACGAGCAGTACTTC.

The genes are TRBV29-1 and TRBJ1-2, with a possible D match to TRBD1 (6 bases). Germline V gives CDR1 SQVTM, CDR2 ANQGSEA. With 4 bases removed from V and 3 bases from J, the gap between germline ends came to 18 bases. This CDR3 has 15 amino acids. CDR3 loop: CSVGGGGVKDYGYTF. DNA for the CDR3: TGCAGCGTTGGGGGAGGGGGTGTAAAGGACTATGGCTACACCTTC. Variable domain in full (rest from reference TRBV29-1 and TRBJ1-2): SAVISQKPSRDICQRGTSLTIQCQVDSQVTMMFWYRQQPGQSLTLIATANQGSEATYESGFVIDKFPISRPNLTFSTLTVSNMSPEDSSIYLCSVGGGGVKDYGYTFGSGTRLTVV.

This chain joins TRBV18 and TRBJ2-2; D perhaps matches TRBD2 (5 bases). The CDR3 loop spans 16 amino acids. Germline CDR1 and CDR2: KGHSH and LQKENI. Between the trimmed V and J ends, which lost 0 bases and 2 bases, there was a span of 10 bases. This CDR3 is CASSPPRGSNTGELFF. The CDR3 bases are TGTGCCAGCTCACCACCGAGAGGGTCAAACACCGGGGAGCTGTTTTTT.

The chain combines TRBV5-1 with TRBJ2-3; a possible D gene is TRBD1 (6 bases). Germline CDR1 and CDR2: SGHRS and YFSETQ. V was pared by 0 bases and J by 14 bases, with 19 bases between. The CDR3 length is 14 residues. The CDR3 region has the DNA TGCGCCAGCAGCTTGGGACAGGATGTTGCAAAGGCGTATTTT. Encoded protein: CASSLGQDVAKAYF.

The CDR3 loop reads CASNRDRGYYEQYF. CDR3 sequence (DNA): TGTGCCAGCAACCGGGACAGGGGGTACTACGAGCAGTACTTC. This chain uses TRBV2 with TRBJ2-7, with 11 bases identical to TRBD1. The CDR3 spans 14 residues. Trimming at V came to 7 bases and at J to 3 bases, leaving 5 bases not matched to a gene. Looked up from germline, CDR1 is SNHLY and CDR2 is FYNNEI.

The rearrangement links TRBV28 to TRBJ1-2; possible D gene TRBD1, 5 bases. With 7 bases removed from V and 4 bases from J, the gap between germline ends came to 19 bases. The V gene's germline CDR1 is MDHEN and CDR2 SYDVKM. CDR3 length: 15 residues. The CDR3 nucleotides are TGTGCCAGCAACTTAGACAGCGTCTACGGCTATGGCTACACCTTC. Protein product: CASNLDSVYGYGYTF.

The CDR3 DNA is TGTGCCAGCAGCAACAGGGAGAGCACTGAAGCTTTCTTT. Amino acids: CASSNRESTEAFF. The rearrangement uses TRBV6-5 and TRBJ1-1; D possibly corresponds to TRBD1 (6 bases). V shed 6 bases and J shed 4 bases, with 12 bases lying between them. Per the germline V gene, CDR1 is MNHEY and CDR2 is SVGAGI. The CDR3 runs to 13 residues.

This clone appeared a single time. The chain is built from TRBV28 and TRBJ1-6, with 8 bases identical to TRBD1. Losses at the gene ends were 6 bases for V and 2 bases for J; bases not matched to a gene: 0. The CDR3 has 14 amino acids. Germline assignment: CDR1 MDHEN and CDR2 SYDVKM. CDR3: CASRGQAYNSPLHF. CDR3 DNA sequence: TGTGCCAGCAGGGGACAGGCCTATAATTCACCCCTCCACTTT.

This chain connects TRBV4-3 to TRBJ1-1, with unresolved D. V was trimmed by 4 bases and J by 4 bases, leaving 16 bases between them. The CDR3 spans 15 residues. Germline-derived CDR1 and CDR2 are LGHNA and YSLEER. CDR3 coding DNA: TGCGCCAGCAGCCTAGCCGTACTGGTTAGCACTGAAGCTTTCTTT. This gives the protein CASSLAVLVSTEAFF.

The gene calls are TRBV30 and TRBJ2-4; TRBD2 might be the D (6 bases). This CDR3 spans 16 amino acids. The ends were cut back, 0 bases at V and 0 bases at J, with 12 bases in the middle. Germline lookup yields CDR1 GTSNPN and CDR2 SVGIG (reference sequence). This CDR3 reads CAWSVPGVGAKNIQYF. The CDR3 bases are TGTGCCTGGAGTGTACCGGGGGTAGGAGCCAAAAACATTCAGTACTTC.

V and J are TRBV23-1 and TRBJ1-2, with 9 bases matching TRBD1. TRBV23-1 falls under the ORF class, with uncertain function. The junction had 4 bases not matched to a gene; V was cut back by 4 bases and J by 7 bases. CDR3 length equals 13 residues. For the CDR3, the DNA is TGCGCCAGCAGTCGGGACAGGGCATCTGGCTACACCTTC. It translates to CASSRDRASGYTF.

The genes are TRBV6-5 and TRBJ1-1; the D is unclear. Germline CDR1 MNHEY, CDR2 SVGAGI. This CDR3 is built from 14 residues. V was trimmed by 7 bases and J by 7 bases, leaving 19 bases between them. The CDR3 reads CASTASGSNYEAFF. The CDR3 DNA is TGTGCCAGCACCGCAAGTGGCTCGAACTATGAAGCTTTCTTT.

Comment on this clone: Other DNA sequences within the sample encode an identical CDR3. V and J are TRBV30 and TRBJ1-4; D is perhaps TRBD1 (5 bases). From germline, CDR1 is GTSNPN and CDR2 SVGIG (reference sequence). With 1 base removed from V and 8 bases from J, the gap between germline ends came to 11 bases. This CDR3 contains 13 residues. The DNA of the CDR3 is TGTGCCTGGAGTGGTCAGGGAGGGGAAAAACTGTTTTTT. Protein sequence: CAWSGQGGEKLFF.

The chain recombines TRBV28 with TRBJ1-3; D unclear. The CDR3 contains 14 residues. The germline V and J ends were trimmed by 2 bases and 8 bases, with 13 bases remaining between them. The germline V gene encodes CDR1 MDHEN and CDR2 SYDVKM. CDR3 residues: CASSLNRIGYTIYF. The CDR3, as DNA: TGTGCCAGCAGTTTAAATCGTATCGGTTACACCATATATTTT.

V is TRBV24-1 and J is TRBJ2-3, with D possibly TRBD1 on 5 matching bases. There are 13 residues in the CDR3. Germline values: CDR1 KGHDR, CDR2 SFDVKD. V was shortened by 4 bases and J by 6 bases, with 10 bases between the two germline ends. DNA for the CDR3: TGTGCCACCAGTGAGGGGTACAGGGATACGCAGTATTTT. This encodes CATSEGYRDTQYF.

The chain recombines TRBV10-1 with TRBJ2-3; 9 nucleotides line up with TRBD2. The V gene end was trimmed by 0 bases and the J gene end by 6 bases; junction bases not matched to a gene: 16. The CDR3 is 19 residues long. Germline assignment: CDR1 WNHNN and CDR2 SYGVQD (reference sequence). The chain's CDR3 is CASSESISPTSGVWDTQYF. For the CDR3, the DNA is TGCGCCAGCAGTGAGTCGATATCTCCGACTAGCGGAGTCTGGGATACGCAGTATTTT.

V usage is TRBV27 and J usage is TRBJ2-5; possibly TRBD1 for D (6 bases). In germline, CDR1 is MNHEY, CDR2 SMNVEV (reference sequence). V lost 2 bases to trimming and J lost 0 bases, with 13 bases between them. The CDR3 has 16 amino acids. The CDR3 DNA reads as TGTGCCAGCAGTTTAAACAGGGTGTCGTACCAAGAGACCCAGTACTTC. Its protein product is CASSLNRVSYQETQYF.

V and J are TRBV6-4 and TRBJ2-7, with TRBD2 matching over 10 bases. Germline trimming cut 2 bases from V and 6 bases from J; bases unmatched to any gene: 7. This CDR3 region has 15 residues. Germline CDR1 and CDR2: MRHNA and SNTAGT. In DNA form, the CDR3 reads TGTGCCAGCAGTGACCAAAGCGGGGGGGCCTGCGAGCAGTACTTC. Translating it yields CASSDQSGGACEQYF.

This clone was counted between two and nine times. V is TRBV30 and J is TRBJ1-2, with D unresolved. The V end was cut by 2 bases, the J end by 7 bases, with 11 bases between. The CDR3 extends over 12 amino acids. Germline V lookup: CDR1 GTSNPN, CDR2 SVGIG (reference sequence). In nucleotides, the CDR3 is TGTGCCTGGAGTACAGTCTATGGTGGCTACACCTTC. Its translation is CAWSTVYGGYTF.

The CDR3 DNA sequence: TGTGCCAGTAGTATGGCTACAGGCTCTGGGGCCAACGTCCTGACTTTC. Its protein is CASSMATGSGANVLTF. This chain uses TRBV19 with TRBJ2-6; possible D gene TRBD1, 5 bases. CDR1 is LNHDA, CDR2 SQIVND, per germline (reference sequence). The V end lost 3 bases, the J end lost 0 bases, and 9 bases lay between the germline ends. The CDR3 runs to 16 residues.